The clone carrying this TCR beta chain turned up a few times. Its antigen is as yet unknown. Each patient's relapse followed autologous stem cell transplantation, and brentuximab vedotin exposure varied. Complete response, partial response or progressive disease constituted the best responses recorded. This sample is part of a study of PD-1 blockade in classical Hodgkin lymphoma. Study-level background: Every 2 weeks, patients got 3 mg/kg intravenous nivolumab.

Germline CDR1 reads MNHNS; CDR2 reads SASEGT. There are 15 residues in the CDR3. Trimming took 4 bases from V and 7 from J, leaving 17 bases between them. The data were produced by immunoSEQ multiplex PCR, yet TCRdb's version contains in-frame clones alone and is incomplete. Of about 98,000 clones in the sample, 75% to 85% were seen once. Study observations and caveats: Undefined causes, possibly disease activity or prior therapy, underlie the repertoire differences. CD4+ TCR diversity, unlike CD8+, climbed significantly by C4D1.

The clonotype comes from a human donor with classical Hodgkin lymphoma. The rearrangement links TRBV6-1 to TRBJ1-3; D remains ambiguous. Sequenced here: peripheral blood mononuclear cells (PBMCs), sampled before the second cycle of nivolumab. In DNA form, the CDR3 reads TGTGCCAGCAGTGCCCTCCGGCAGGCCGAGAACACCATATATTTT. It is translated as CASSALRQAENTIYF.